The following is a T cell receptor beta chain sequence with its context. Its antigen is not identified. The data were obtained in a study of T cell responses to AZD1222 COVID-19 vaccine. Findings and caveats of the study: Repertoire collection took place solely once the T cell response had peaked. The sample set comprised mostly white British donors with more females, and clonal diversity was possibly underestimated. Unmutated variant regions are reportedly the target of nearly half of TCRs that are spike-specific.

Assay used: immunoSEQ multiplex PCR; TCRdb lists only in-frame clones, some missing. The sample consists of around 150,000 clones, around 90% of them appearing once. This CDR3 region has 14 residues. V lost 3 bases, J lost 3 bases, and 11 bases lay in between. The germline V gene has CDR1 SGHTA and CDR2 FQGTGA. Recipients boosted at about 4 weeks or about 12 weeks are pooled. The sequence was obtained from an adult who received the AZD1222 COVID-19 vaccine. This chain joins TRBV7-3 and TRBJ1-1; the D gene is possibly TRBD1 (6 bases). The specimen comprised peripheral blood, sampled 28 days after the second AZD1222 dose. This CDR3 reads CASSLRGPDTEAFF. DNA for the CDR3: TGTGCCAGCAGCTTGCGGGGGCCGGACACTGAAGCTTTCTTT.